The next 27 T cell receptor beta chains were all read from a single sample in a study of T cell responses to AZD1222 COVID-19 vaccine. Only in-frame clones appear in the TCRdb table, and some are missing; sequencing was by immunoSEQ multiplex PCR. The table shows about 110,000 clones, with around 93% occurring only once. The starting material was peripheral blood, obtained on day 0 of AZD1222 vaccination. The receptors were gathered from an adult in good health.

This clone was picked up a small number of times. The chain employs TRBV18 and TRBJ2-7; 10 bases map to TRBD1. Germline CDR1 and CDR2: KGHSH and LQKENI. This CDR3 spans 15 amino acids. The junction had 4 bases not matched to a gene; V was cut back by 0 bases and J by 5 bases. The CDR3 bases are TGTGCCAGCTCACCACCGGGACAGGGGCCCGACGAGCAGTACTTC. Translated, it gives CASSPPGQGPDEQYF.

The CDR3 nucleotides read TGTGCCAGCAGCTTGGGACAGGGTTATGAAAAACTGTTTTTT. Translating it yields CASSLGQGYEKLFF. The chain joins TRBV5-8 to TRBJ1-4; 7 bases match TRBD1. With V trimmed by 0 bases and J by 6 bases, 2 bases remained unmatched. The CDR3 sequence is 14 residues long. Germline V gene lookup returns CDR1 SGHTS and CDR2 YDEGEE.

The chain carries TRBV6-5 and TRBJ1-5; a weak D match, TRBD1 (6 bases). CDR3 length: 13 amino acids. Trimming pared 4 bases from V and 7 bases from J, leaving 11 bases between. CDR1 is MNHEY and CDR2 is SVGAGI in the germline V gene. The CDR3, as DNA: TGTGCCAGCAGTTTGTTCACAGGGCAGCCCCAGCATTTT. Its translation is CASSLFTGQPQHF.

This chain uses TRBV7-2 with TRBJ2-3; D uncertain. CDR1 is SGHTA and CDR2 is FQGNSA in the germline V gene. There are 12 residues in the CDR3. V shed 6 bases and J shed 0 bases, with 4 bases lying between them. CDR3 residues: CASRTSTDTQYF. The CDR3 DNA reads as TGTGCCAGCAGAACTAGCACAGATACGCAGTATTTT.

The count of this clone is one. The genes are TRBV9 and TRBJ1-3; 7 nucleotides agree with TRBD1. The CDR3 is made up of 13 amino acids. The germline gives CDR1 SGDLS, CDR2 YYNGEE. V gave up 10 bases and J gave up 1 base; unmatched junction bases: 5. Here the CDR3 reads CASAQGSGNTIYF. Written as DNA, the CDR3 is TGTGCCTCCGCACAGGGGTCTGGAAACACCATATATTTT.

The rearrangement links TRBV7-9 to TRBJ1-2; D remains ambiguous. Germline V gene data show CDR1 as SEHNR and CDR2 as FQNEAQ (reference sequence). The CDR3 is made up of 12 amino acids. V dropped 7 bases and J dropped 4 bases, with 10 bases sitting between them. The CDR3 coding sequence is TGTGCCAGCACCGTCGGGCCCTATGGCTACACCTTC. The encoded protein is CASTVGPYGYTF.

The gene calls are TRBV6-6 and TRBJ1-3; no firm D call. Between the trimmed V and J ends, which lost 2 bases and 2 bases, there was a span of 1 base. CDR3 length: 12 residues. The germline CDR1 and CDR2 sequences are MNHNY and SVGAGI (reference sequence). The CDR3 spells CASSYAGNTIYF. The DNA of the CDR3 is TGTGCCAGCAGTTACGCTGGAAACACCATATATTTT.

The CDR3 sequence: CASSPRLSGRSYGTDTQYF. CDR3 nucleotide sequence: TGTGCCAGCAGCCCCCGCCTTAGCGGGAGGTCTTACGGCACAGATACGCAGTATTTT. The chain links TRBV7-8 to TRBJ2-3; 10 bases are shared with TRBD2. V shed 5 bases, J shed 1 base, and the junction held 15 bases outside the gene matches. CDR1 and CDR2 from the germline V gene are SGHVS and FQNEAQ. The CDR3 is made up of 19 amino acids. The complete variable domain, with remaining parts taken from reference TRBV7-8 and TRBJ2-3, reads GAGVSQSPRYKVAKRGQDVALRCDPISGHVSLFWYQQALGQGPEFLTYFQNEAQLDKSGLPSDRFFAERPEGSVSTLKIQRTQQEDSAVYLCASSPRLSGRSYGTDTQYFGPGTRLTVL.

The chain recombines TRBV19 with TRBJ1-3; D gene uncertain. V was cut by 2 bases and J by 4 bases, with 9 bases left in between. This CDR3 comprises 14 residues. CDR1 and CDR2 (germline): LNHDA, SQIVND (reference sequence). CDR3: CASSIRGIGNTIYF. CDR3 nucleotide sequence: TGTGCCAGTAGTATAAGAGGAATCGGAAACACCATATATTTT.

The chain has TRBV6-5 and TRBJ2-7, with 8 bases identical to TRBD2. Germline assignment: CDR1 MNHEY and CDR2 SVGAGI. The CDR3 consists of 15 residues. V shed 10 bases, J shed 2 bases, and the junction held 13 bases outside the gene matches. The CDR3 spells CATSLSGRGAYEQYF. As DNA, the CDR3 is TGTGCCACCTCTTTGAGCGGGAGAGGGGCCTACGAGCAGTACTTC.

The chain is built from TRBV3-1 (or the pseudogene TRBV3-2) and TRBJ1-3, with D uncertain. The CDR3 runs 18 residues. Germline V gene sequence: CDR1 LGHDT, CDR2 YNNKEL (reference sequence). V dropped 7 bases and J dropped 0 bases, with 22 bases sitting between them. In DNA form, the CDR3 reads TGTGCCAGCACCCCCCACCGAACCGGGCCCCCCTCTGGAAACACCATATATTTT. This codes for CASTPHRTGPPSGNTIYF.

The V and J genes are TRBV14 and TRBJ1-6; D perhaps matches TRBD1 (5 bases). The germline gives CDR1 SGHDN, CDR2 FVKESK. Between the trimmed V and J ends, which lost 0 bases and 10 bases, there was a span of 7 bases. The CDR3 consists of 13 residues. DNA for the CDR3: TGTGCCAGCAGCCAAGAGGGGGGATCACCCCTCCACTTT. This codes for CASSQEGGSPLHF. Looking up the rest from reference TRBV14 and TRBJ1-6 gives the full variable domain: EAGVTQFPSHSVIEKGQTVTLRCDPISGHDNLYWYRRVMGKEIKFLLHFVKESKQDESGMPNNRFLAERTGGTYSTLKVQPAELEDSGVYFCASSQEGGSPLHFGNGTRLTVT.

This chain uses TRBV15 with TRBJ2-1; D remains unclear. V lost 5 bases to trimming and J lost 7 bases, with 15 bases between them. CDR3 length equals 14 residues. CDR1 LNHNV and CDR2 YYDKDF come from the germline V gene (reference sequence). CDR3 in amino acids: CATSFNLLENEQFF. The CDR3, as DNA: TGTGCCACCAGCTTCAACCTATTGGAAAATGAGCAGTTCTTC.

The chain has TRBV6-5 and TRBJ2-6, with D possibly matching TRBD1 (5 bases). V was cut by 4 bases and J by 5 bases, with 12 bases left in between. Germline V lookup: CDR1 MNHEY, CDR2 SVGAGI. The CDR3 consists of 15 residues. The CDR3 is CASSSQGNWANVLTF. In DNA form, the CDR3 reads TGTGCCAGCAGTTCCCAGGGTAACTGGGCCAACGTCCTGACTTTC.

J is TRBJ2-7 and V is TRBV19; 10 bases align to TRBD2. V lost 4 bases to trimming and J lost 4 bases; unmatched junction nucleotides: 4. The length of the CDR3 is 14 residues. Per germline, CDR1 LNHDA and CDR2 SQIVND (reference sequence). The CDR3 is CASSNLAGAYEQYF. DNA of the CDR3: TGTGCCAGTAGTAATCTAGCGGGGGCTTACGAGCAGTACTTC.

J is TRBJ1-1 and V is TRBV11-2; maybe TRBD1 (6 bases). V shed 6 bases and J shed 4 bases, with 12 bases lying between them. This CDR3 is built from 13 residues. The germline V gene has CDR1 SGHAT and CDR2 FQNNGV. The CDR3, as DNA: TGTGCCAGCAGTTCGCAGGGGTCCACTGAAGCTTTCTTT. This encodes CASSSQGSTEAFF.

This clone was seen once. V is TRBV5-1 and J is TRBJ2-5, with 8 bases lining up with TRBD1. V gave up 5 bases and J gave up 3 bases; unmatched junction bases: 6. The length of the CDR3 is 14 residues. Germline CDR1 and CDR2: SGHRS and YFSETQ. CDR3 coding DNA: TGCGCCAGCAGTTTTGGGACAGGAGAAGAGACCCAGTACTTC. Protein sequence: CASSFGTGEETQYF.

This clone was counted only a few times. The genes are TRBV7-9 and TRBJ2-7; TRBD1 or TRBD2 may be the D gene (6 bases each). This CDR3 is 15 amino acids long. Trimming removed 5 bases at V and 5 bases at J, with 19 bases between. CDR1 and CDR2 (germline): SEHNR, FQNEAQ (reference sequence). Here the CDR3 DNA reads TGTGCCAGCAGCCCGTGGAGGGGGGCGCAGGACGAGCAGTACTTC. This translates into CASSPWRGAQDEQYF. Complete variable domain (other parts from reference TRBV7-9 and TRBJ2-7): DTGVSQNPRHKITKRGQNVTFRCDPISEHNRLYWYRQTLGQGPEFLTYFQNEAQLEKSRLLSDRFSAERPKGSFSTLEIQRTEQGDSAMYLCASSPWRGAQDEQYFGPGTRLTVT.

This rearrangement joins TRBV5-1 to TRBJ1-4, with TRBD1 as a possible D gene (6 bases). The germline V gene encodes CDR1 SGHRS and CDR2 YFSETQ. The V gene lost 5 bases and the J gene lost 4 bases, with 15 bases spanning the gap. The CDR3 extends over 15 amino acids. CDR3 in amino acids: CASRQGGLINEKLFF. CDR3 DNA: TGCGCCAGCAGGCAAGGGGGTCTTATTAATGAAAAACTGTTTTTT. Together with reference TRBV5-1 and TRBJ1-4, the CDR3 gives the full variable domain: KAGVTQTPRYLIKTRGQQVTLSCSPISGHRSVSWYQQTPGQGLQFLFEYFSETQRNKGNFPGRFSGRQFSNSRSEMNVSTLELGDSALYLCASRQGGLINEKLFFGSGTQLSVL.

This clone has just one count. The V gene is TRBV7-2, the J gene TRBJ1-2; 7 bases agree with TRBD1. V was clipped by 5 bases and J by 6 bases; unmatched bases: 9. Germline V CDR1 and CDR2: SGHTA, FQGNSA. This CDR3 is built from 14 residues. CDR3 DNA: TGTGCCAGCAGCCCCGCAGACAGGGCTGATGGCTACACCTTC. Translation: CASSPADRADGYTF.

This chain uses TRBV5-1 with TRBJ1-1; 10 bases match TRBD1. The junction had 9 bases not matched to a gene; V was cut back by 4 bases and J by 3 bases. There are 16 residues in the CDR3. Germline V CDR1 and CDR2: SGHRS, YFSETQ. The CDR3 reads CASSLDRGLGDTEAFF. CDR3 DNA sequence: TGCGCCAGCAGCCTCGACAGGGGGCTTGGGGACACTGAAGCTTTCTTT. Full variable domain (outside the CDR3, taken from reference TRBV5-1 and TRBJ1-1): KAGVTQTPRYLIKTRGQQVTLSCSPISGHRSVSWYQQTPGQGLQFLFEYFSETQRNKGNFPGRFSGRQFSNSRSEMNVSTLELGDSALYLCASSLDRGLGDTEAFFGQGTRLTVV.

The chain is built from TRBV7-3 and TRBJ1-1; TRBD1 might be the D (6 bases). CDR3 length: 15 residues. Germline CDR1 is SGHTA and CDR2 is FQGTGA. V was shortened by 4 bases and J by 6 bases, with 18 bases between the two germline ends. The CDR3 DNA reads TGTGCCAGCAGCTCCTCTTCCGGGGGCGCATCTGAAGCTTTCTTT. Protein: CASSSSSGGASEAFF.

The chain has TRBV5-1 and TRBJ2-2, with D perhaps matching TRBD1 or TRBD2 (5 bases each). Trimming pared 4 bases from V and 5 bases from J, leaving 12 bases between. This CDR3 comprises 14 residues. Germline V CDR1 and CDR2: SGHRS, YFSETQ. CDR3 sequence reads: CASSIGTGTGELFF. Written as DNA, the CDR3 is TGCGCCAGCAGCATCGGGACGGGGACCGGGGAGCTGTTTTTT.

The V call is TRBV19, the J call TRBJ1-1, with a possible D match to TRBD1 (6 bases). Germline V gene sequence: CDR1 LNHDA, CDR2 SQIVND (reference sequence). There are 19 residues in the CDR3. V lost 9 bases, J lost 4 bases, and 33 bases lay in between. The CDR3 DNA is TGTGCCAGCCCAGCGCCCAGCTCACAGGGAATTTATGAAGTCACTGAAGCTTTCTTT. Translating gives CASPAPSSQGIYEVTEAFF.

The table lists this clone with a count of one. This rearrangement joins TRBV19 to TRBJ1-5; 9 bases fit TRBD1. J gave up 0 bases and V 4 bases, and 10 bases lay outside the gene matches. The CDR3 contains 18 residues. Germline CDR1 LNHDA, CDR2 SQIVND (reference sequence). The CDR3 loop reads CASSTRTGDLYSNQPQHF. The CDR3 DNA reads TGTGCCAGTAGTACCCGGACAGGGGATCTATATAGCAATCAGCCCCAGCATTTT. Combining the CDR3 with reference TRBV19 and TRBJ1-5 gives the whole variable domain DGGITQSPKYLFRKEGQNVTLSCEQNLNHDAMYWYRQDPGQGLRLIYYSQIVNDFQKGDIAEGYSVSREKKESFPLTVTSAQKNPTAFYLCASSTRTGDLYSNQPQHFGDGTRLSIL.

This chain connects TRBV5-1 to TRBJ1-1; D not certain. Trimming took 0 bases from V and 1 from J, leaving 10 bases between them. Germline CDR1 reads SGHRS; CDR2 reads YFSETQ. The CDR3 length is 15 residues. DNA for the CDR3: TGCGCCAGCAGCTTGGGATCTCTGACGAACACTGAAGCTTTCTTT. Its protein is CASSLGSLTNTEAFF.

This chain uses TRBV19 with TRBJ1-1; unclear D gene. CDR1 is LNHDA and CDR2 is SQIVND in the germline V gene (reference sequence). Trimming removed 4 bases at V and 3 bases at J, with 15 bases between. This CDR3 is built from 15 residues. This chain's CDR3 is CASSRTASGDTEAFF. The CDR3 DNA is TGTGCCAGTAGTAGGACGGCCAGTGGAGACACTGAAGCTTTCTTT.